These 9 T cell receptor beta chains were all obtained from the same sample, sequenced in a study of early T cells in non-severe SARS-CoV-2 infection (dated by TCRdb to about 2021). The method behind the library was 5' RACE. Sequencing relied on a NextSeq 500. TCRdb ran its own pipeline on the public reads, namely fastp trimming at Q25 and MiXCR clone calling, and kept in-frame beta chains. Rows with one shared CDR3 protein collapse into an entry with the most common genes and DNA. The sample table shows roughly 60,000 distinct CDR3 sequences, and around 12% are seen once. Of the sample, about 4.2% is held by the ten largest clones. The material sequenced was whole blood. These receptors were obtained from an adult who was a healthcare worker with PCR-confirmed SARS-CoV-2 infection or an uninfected control (not recorded which).

This clonotype was seen a few times. The chain recombines TRBV19 with TRBJ2-2; 9 positions match TRBD2. The CDR3 loop spans 17 amino acids. Germline loops: CDR1 LNHDA, CDR2 SQIVND (reference sequence). The ends lost 3 bases at V and 2 bases at J; junction bases unmatched: 7. The CDR3 DNA reads TGTGCCAGTAGTATTTCCCGCGGGGGGGGAAACACCGGGGAGCTGTTTTTT. Its translation: CASSISRGGGNTGELFF.

This clonotype was observed a handful of times. The J gene is TRBJ2-5, the V gene TRBV7-2; TRBD1 might be the D (7 bases). The CDR3 extends over 15 amino acids. V was clipped by 0 bases and J by 4 bases, with 12 bases between them. Germline lookup yields CDR1 SGHTA and CDR2 FQGNSA. The CDR3, as DNA: TGTGCCAGCAGCTTAGCGCTCAGGGGGGCAGAGACCCAGTACTTC. It translates to CASSLALRGAETQYF.

DNA for the CDR3: TGTGCCACCAGCAGCGGGACTAGCGGACAAGAGACCCAGTACTTC. It specifies CATSSGTSGQETQYF. The rearrangement joins TRBV15 to TRBJ2-5; 11 positions match TRBD2. Germline V gene data show CDR1 as LNHNV and CDR2 as YYDKDF (reference sequence). V shed 3 bases and J 2 bases; nucleotides not matched to a gene: 2. This CDR3 contains 15 residues.

The rearrangement links TRBV4-3 to TRBJ2-2, with D possibly TRBD1 on 5 matching bases. This CDR3 is built from 14 residues. V lost 0 bases, J lost 6 bases, and 8 bases lay in between. The V gene's germline CDR1 is LGHNA and CDR2 YSLEER. In DNA form, the CDR3 reads TGCGCCAGCAGCCAAGAATGGGGCGCCGGGGAGCTGTTTTTT. Its translation: CASSQEWGAGELFF.

In its sample, this clonotype was seen a few times. The chain links TRBV29-1 to TRBJ2-7; 7 positions match TRBD1. Germline-derived CDR1 and CDR2 are SQVTM and ANQGSEA. This CDR3 region has 13 residues. V lost 6 bases to trimming and J lost 5 bases; unmatched junction nucleotides: 10. The CDR3 coding sequence is TGCAGCGTCGCTGACAGGGTGCTCCACGAGCAGTACTTC. The encoded protein is CSVADRVLHEQYF.

This clonotype was detected many times. This sequence joins TRBV11-2 and TRBJ2-2; 15 bases line up with TRBD2. This CDR3 has 19 residues. Losses at the gene ends were 5 bases for V and 4 bases for J; bases not matched to a gene: 11. The germline V gene has CDR1 SGHAT and CDR2 FQNNGV. CDR3 nucleotide sequence: TGTGCCAGCAGCCTCCGAGGACTAGCGGGGGGGAGGCGCACCGGGGAGCTGTTTTTT. Translation: CASSLRGLAGGRRTGELFF.

This clonotype was counted many times. V usage is TRBV29-1 and J usage is TRBJ2-2; 7 nucleotides line up with TRBD1. There are 14 residues in the CDR3. J lost 1 base, V lost 6 bases, and 5 bases had no gene match. From germline, CDR1 is SQVTM and CDR2 ANQGSEA. CDR3: CSVLRQGNTGELFF. The CDR3 coding sequence is TGCAGCGTGCTAAGACAGGGGAACACCGGGGAGCTGTTTTTT.

V is TRBV5-1 and J is TRBJ2-2; D might be TRBD1 or TRBD2, each matching 5 bases. Trimming stripped 4 bases from V and 5 bases from J, with 9 bases between. This CDR3 has 13 amino acids. Germline lookup yields CDR1 SGHRS and CDR2 YFSETQ. CDR3 bases: TGCGCCAGCAGCCGCGAGGGGACCGGGGAGCTGTTTTTT. Translated: CASSREGTGELFF. The full variable domain, in which reference TRBV5-1 and TRBJ2-2 provide the parts outside the CDR3, is KAGVTQTPRYLIKTRGQQVTLSCSPISGHRSVSWYQQTPGQGLQFLFEYFSETQRNKGNFPGRFSGRQFSNSRSEMNVSTLELGDSALYLCASSREGTGELFFGEGSRLTVL.

Comment on this clonotype: It may be a read error: a sequence one base away is much more abundant. V usage is TRBV29-1 and J usage is TRBJ2-7; D possibly corresponds to TRBD1 (6 bases). Germline CDR1 SQVTM, CDR2 ANQGSEA. V was shortened by 5 bases and J by 8 bases, with 13 bases between the two germline ends. The CDR3 sequence is 11 residues long. This chain's CDR3 is CSVTSGDQQYF. CDR3 coding DNA: TGCAGCGTTACTTCAGGGGACCAGCAGTACTTC.